This record looks at one T cell receptor beta chain sequence and its context. Germline loops: CDR1 SQVTM, CDR2 ANQGSEA. CDR3 length: 12 amino acids. V shed 4 bases and J shed 2 bases, with 7 bases lying between them. The data are from a study of blood T cell repertoires in COVID-19. Turning to the study itself: Sites in the United States, Italy and Spain provided acute and convalescent COVID-19 samples.

TCRdb's copy holds only in-frame clones and misses some; the assay was immunoSEQ multiplex PCR. The sample records over 250,000 clones, over 75% being singletons. Clinical history reported by participants formed the basis on which cohorts were assigned. The sample was PBMCs or T cells enriched from blood (not recorded which). The clonotype comes from a woman aged 25 to 39 who had recovered from COVID-19. The V call is TRBV29-1, the J call TRBJ2-3, with D tentatively TRBD2 (5 bases). The CDR3 loop reads CSVADYTDTQYF. The CDR3 region has the DNA TGCAGCGTTGCAGACTACACAGATACGCAGTATTTT.